Listed here are 28 T cell receptor beta chains from one sample, sequenced in a study of cytomegalovirus exposure and HLA in healthy donors (dated by TCRdb to the late 2010s). The protocol used for the library was the immunoSEQ multiplex PCR assay. For the multiplex PCR, a mixture combining 60 forward primers for TCR Vbeta segments and 13 reverse primers for TCR Jbeta segments was used. In TCRdb, the immuneACCESS table is reduced to in-frame sequences with V and J assigned. These tables do not hold every clone; where another copy was compared, an unresolved V gene accounts for under half, and the others remain unexplained. The record for this sample contains about 130,000 clones. The top ten hold about 2.2% of the sample. The sequenced material came from PBMCs. These receptors were collected from a man aged 35 to 55 in good health and CMV-seronegative.

The genes are TRBV9 and TRBJ2-5; 9 bases fit TRBD2. CDR1 SGDLS and CDR2 YYNGEE come from the germline V gene. The CDR3 has 14 residues. With V trimmed by 4 bases and J by 4 bases, 5 bases remained unmatched. DNA of the CDR3: TGTGCCAGCAGCTCCAATAGCGGGAGAGAGACCCAGTACTTC. Translated: CASSSNSGRETQYF.

The V call is TRBV5-6, the J call TRBJ2-3; a weak D match, TRBD2 (7 bases). Trimming stripped 2 bases from V and 6 bases from J, with 16 bases between. The CDR3 sequence is 15 residues long. Looked up from germline, CDR1 is SGHDT and CDR2 is YYEEEE. This CDR3 is CASSFPSGEGDTQYF. The CDR3 DNA reads TGTGCCAGCAGCTTTCCGTCAGGGGAGGGTGATACGCAGTATTTT.

The chain has TRBV10-3 and TRBJ1-5; 11 nucleotides agree with TRBD1. Germline V gives CDR1 ENHRY, CDR2 SYGVKD. With V trimmed by 10 bases and J by 6 bases, 14 bases remained unmatched. The CDR3 spans 16 residues. For the CDR3, the DNA is TGTGCCACCGCACAGCTAGATGGACAGGGGGCTCAGCCCCAGCATTTT. Translating it yields CATAQLDGQGAQPQHF.

V usage is TRBV30 and J usage is TRBJ2-3, with 10 bases aligning to TRBD2. The CDR3 runs to 15 residues. V lost 2 bases, J lost 7 bases, and 9 bases stayed unmatched. Per germline, CDR1 GTSNPN and CDR2 SVGIG (reference sequence). The CDR3 DNA reads as TGTGCCTGGAGTAGCGGGAGGGCCCAACGGAATACGCAGTATTTT. It translates to CAWSSGRAQRNTQYF.

The CDR3 region has the DNA TGCGCCAGCAGCTTGGGGGGCCAATCGGGCTACGAGCAGTACTTC. This codes for CASSLGGQSGYEQYF. The chain joins TRBV5-1 to TRBJ2-7, with D possibly TRBD1 on 5 matching bases. Germline V lookup: CDR1 SGHRS, CDR2 YFSETQ. The CDR3 length is 15 residues. With 0 bases removed from V and 3 bases from J, the gap between germline ends came to 13 bases.

The chain carries TRBV7-9 and TRBJ2-7; D unclear. The CDR3 has 13 amino acids. The V gene's germline CDR1 is SEHNR and CDR2 FQNEAQ (reference sequence). V lost 5 bases and J lost 3, with 11 bases in between. CDR3 region: CASSPDKNYEQYF. Written as DNA, the CDR3 is TGTGCCAGCAGCCCCGACAAGAACTACGAGCAGTACTTC.

The chain is built from TRBV27 and TRBJ1-4; perhaps TRBD1 as D (5 bases). Trimming left V 6 bases short and J 6 bases short, with 14 bases between. Germline CDR1 is MNHEY and CDR2 is SMNVEV (reference sequence). This CDR3 has 14 residues. CDR3 sequence: CASRFAGGHEKLFF. In DNA form, the CDR3 reads TGTGCCAGCAGATTCGCCGGGGGACATGAAAAACTGTTTTTT. Full variable domain (remainder filled in from reference TRBV27 and TRBJ1-4): EAQVTQNPRYLITVTGKKLTVTCSQNMNHEYMSWYRQDPGLGLRQIYYSMNVEVTDKGDVPEGYKVSRKEKRNFPLILESPSPNQTSLYFCASRFAGGHEKLFFGSGTQLSVL.

To note about this clone: The identical CDR3 is also encoded by other nucleotide sequences in the sample. V is TRBV5-1 and J is TRBJ2-1; 10 nucleotides align to TRBD2. The V gene's germline CDR1 is SGHRS and CDR2 YFSETQ. The junction had 0 bases not matched to a gene; V was cut back by 0 bases and J by 3 bases. The CDR3 consists of 15 residues. CDR3 protein: CASSLGTSGYNEQFF. The CDR3 bases are TGCGCCAGCAGCTTGGGGACTAGCGGCTACAATGAGCAGTTCTTC.

V and J are TRBV19 and TRBJ2-2, with TRBD2 matching 10 bases. V gave up 3 bases and J gave up 5 bases; unmatched junction bases: 6. This CDR3 contains 16 residues. Germline V CDR1 and CDR2: LNHDA, SQIVND (reference sequence). CDR3 DNA: TGTGCCAGTAGTATTTCCCTAGCGGGAGATACCGGGGAGCTGTTTTTT. This gives the protein CASSISLAGDTGELFF.

The V gene is TRBV6-1, the J gene TRBJ1-3; 10 bases align to TRBD1. V shed 8 bases, J shed 9 bases, and the junction held 13 bases outside the gene matches. This CDR3 contains 15 residues. Germline values: CDR1 MNHNS, CDR2 SASEGT. CDR3 DNA: TGTGCCAGCCGGGACAGGGGCCCACGGGGTGGCACCATATATTTT. It yields the protein CASRDRGPRGGTIYF.

The V gene is TRBV5-4, the J gene TRBJ2-7; TRBD2 matches at 8 bases. V trimming: 0 bases; J trimming: 6 bases; junction bases outside the gene matches: 5. The CDR3 consists of 14 residues. Germline lookup yields CDR1 SGHNT and CDR2 YYREEE (reference sequence). CDR3 nucleotide sequence: TGTGCCAGCAGCTTGGCGGGGGGGCGAATCGAGCAGTACTTC. Residues: CASSLAGGRIEQYF.

This chain uses TRBV6-5 with TRBJ2-7, with TRBD1 as a possible D gene (6 bases). V was pared by 4 bases and J by 4 bases, with 11 bases between. CDR1 and CDR2 from the germline V gene are MNHEY and SVGAGI. The CDR3 length is 13 residues. The CDR3 region is CASSLLDRYEQYF. CDR3 bases: TGTGCCAGCAGTTTACTCGACAGGTACGAGCAGTACTTC.

The rearrangement links TRBV6-4 to TRBJ2-3; 8 nucleotides line up with TRBD2. Germline V CDR1 and CDR2: MRHNA, SNTAGT. The CDR3 covers 13 residues. Unmatched junction bases numbered 0, after V lost 2 bases and J lost 5 bases. The CDR3 here is CASSDSGRDTQYF. As DNA, the CDR3 is TGTGCCAGCAGTGACAGCGGGAGAGATACGCAGTATTTT.

This sequence joins TRBV28 and TRBJ2-1, with 9 nucleotides matching TRBD2. The CDR3 extends over 16 amino acids. The trim removed 5 bases at V and 8 bases at J, leaving 13 bases unmatched. Looked up from germline, CDR1 is MDHEN and CDR2 is SYDVKM. Here the CDR3 DNA reads TGTGCCAGCAGTAAGTCTGCCGGGACTAGCATCCATGAGCAGTTCTTC. Protein sequence: CASSKSAGTSIHEQFF.

This chain joins TRBV11-3 and TRBJ2-7; maybe TRBD2 (6 bases). The CDR3 loop spans 18 amino acids. Germline CDR1 reads SGHNT; CDR2 reads YENEEA. V lost 5 bases, J lost 1 base, and 24 bases lay in between. The CDR3 DNA sequence: TGTGCCAGCAGCCCACGGGACTTAGCCCAAGAATCTTCCTACGAGCAGTACTTC. Its translation is CASSPRDLAQESSYEQYF.

The CDR3 DNA follows: TGTGCCAGCAGCTTCCTAGCAGGGGGAGGAAACACCATATATTTT. Its protein product is CASSFLAGGGNTIYF. This chain uses TRBV11-2 with TRBJ1-3, with 7 bases lining up with TRBD1. Losses at the gene ends were 3 bases for V and 4 bases for J; bases not matched to a gene: 6. Germline loops: CDR1 SGHAT, CDR2 FQNNGV. The CDR3 runs 15 residues.

The gene calls are TRBV2 and TRBJ2-5; 7 nucleotides align to TRBD2. After removal of 1 base from V and 5 bases from J, the junction contained 19 bases not matched to a gene. CDR3 size: 19 residues. The V gene's germline CDR1 is SNHLY and CDR2 FYNNEI. CDR3 coding DNA: TGTGCCAGCAGTGAAGAGGGGCCGAGGCGAGGTGGGAGGGGCGAGACCCAGTACTTC. Its protein is CASSEEGPRRGGRGETQYF. The full variable domain, rest sourced from reference TRBV2 and TRBJ2-5, is EPEVTQTPSHQVTQMGQEVILRCVPISNHLYFYWYRQILGQKVEFLVSFYNNEISEKSEIFDDQFSVERPDGSNFTLKIRSTKLEDSAMYFCASSEEGPRRGGRGETQYFGPGTRLLVL.

The CDR3 loop reads CSVAPWTGGTMNTGELFF. The DNA of the CDR3 is TGCAGCGTAGCTCCCTGGACAGGTGGGACCATGAACACCGGGGAGCTGTTTTTT. The chain combines TRBV29-1 with TRBJ2-2; 7 bases fit TRBD1. The CDR3 length is 18 residues. Germline values: CDR1 SQVTM, CDR2 ANQGSEA. J gave up 1 base and V 6 bases, and 17 bases lay outside the gene matches.

The chain carries TRBV5-1 and TRBJ2-2; 8 bases are a match to TRBD2. V dropped 0 bases and J dropped 0; count of bases not matched to a gene: 1. The CDR3 sequence is 16 residues long. Germline V lookup: CDR1 SGHRS, CDR2 YFSETQ. The CDR3 DNA follows: TGCGCCAGCAGCTTGGCGCGGGGGGCGAACACCGGGGAGCTGTTTTTT. It encodes CASSLARGANTGELFF. The whole variable domain, remainder taken from reference TRBV5-1 and TRBJ2-2, is KAGVTQTPRYLIKTRGQQVTLSCSPISGHRSVSWYQQTPGQGLQFLFEYFSETQRNKGNFPGRFSGRQFSNSRSEMNVSTLELGDSALYLCASSLARGANTGELFFGEGSRLTVL.

The CDR3 sequence: CASSQAFEQYF. CDR3 sequence (DNA): TGTGCCAGCAGCCAAGCATTCGAGCAGTACTTC. The chain has TRBV14 and TRBJ2-7; the D is unclear. The germline V gene has CDR1 SGHDN and CDR2 FVKESK. The CDR3 covers 11 residues. The V gene lost 1 base and the J gene lost 6 bases, with 4 bases spanning the gap.

CDR3 residues: CASRPSGAAGTEAFF. CDR3 DNA: TGTGCCAGCAGACCATCAGGGGCTGCAGGCACTGAAGCTTTCTTT. The rearrangement uses TRBV7-9 and TRBJ1-1; possibly TRBD1 for D (6 bases). The V and J ends lost 6 bases and 4 bases respectively, with 18 bases between them. There are 15 residues in the CDR3. The germline V gene encodes CDR1 SEHNR and CDR2 FQNEAQ (reference sequence). The entire variable domain, with the rest obtained from reference TRBV7-9 and TRBJ1-1, is as follows: DTGVSQNPRHKITKRGQNVTFRCDPISEHNRLYWYRQTLGQGPEFLTYFQNEAQLEKSRLLSDRFSAERPKGSFSTLEIQRTEQGDSAMYLCASRPSGAAGTEAFFGQGTRLTVV.

The rearrangement links TRBV5-6 to TRBJ1-2, with 7 bases aligning to TRBD1. There are 14 residues in the CDR3. The V gene end was trimmed by 1 base and the J gene end by 5 bases; junction bases not matched to a gene: 5. Germline CDR1 SGHDT, CDR2 YYEEEE. This chain's CDR3 is CASSLRARGYGYTF. DNA for the CDR3: TGTGCCAGCAGCTTGAGGGCCAGGGGGTATGGCTACACCTTC.

The J gene is TRBJ1-5, the V gene TRBV28; D possibly corresponds to TRBD1 (5 bases). The CDR3 length is 12 residues. CDR1 and CDR2 (germline): MDHEN, SYDVKM. V shed 7 bases and J shed 12 bases, with 16 bases lying between them. This chain's CDR3 is CASTPPRGVQHF. DNA for the CDR3: TGTGCCAGCACCCCTCCTCGGGGGGTCCAGCATTTT.

The V call is TRBV6-5, the J call TRBJ2-7; 8 bases map to TRBD1. CDR1 and CDR2 (germline): MNHEY, SVGAGI. The junction had 3 bases not matched to a gene; V was cut back by 2 bases and J by 6 bases. This CDR3 is 13 amino acids long. CDR3 loop: CASSYGTGGEQYF. The CDR3 coding sequence is TGTGCCAGCAGTTACGGTACAGGGGGCGAGCAGTACTTC.

This chain links TRBV18 with TRBJ1-4; 10 positions agree with TRBD1. The V gene's germline CDR1 is KGHSH and CDR2 LQKENI. Trimming took 6 bases from V and 0 from J; bases not matched to a gene: 7. The CDR3 runs 17 residues. The CDR3 nucleotides read TGTGCCAGCTCGACGGGACAGGGGACTGCAACTAATGAAAAACTGTTTTTT. It translates to CASSTGQGTATNEKLFF.

The gene calls are TRBV7-9 and TRBJ1-4; 9 bases match TRBD1. V gave up 5 bases and J gave up 5 bases; unmatched junction bases: 6. The CDR3 extends over 15 amino acids. CDR1 is SEHNR, CDR2 FQNEAQ, per germline (reference sequence). CDR3 coding DNA: TGTGCCAGCAGCCGGACAGGGGATGCCAATGAAAAACTGTTTTTT. Translated, it gives CASSRTGDANEKLFF.

The chain links TRBV5-1 to TRBJ2-2, with 13 bases matching TRBD2. Germline V gene sequence: CDR1 SGHRS, CDR2 YFSETQ. The CDR3 has 16 amino acids. V dropped 4 bases and J dropped 4; count of bases not matched to a gene: 4. CDR3 protein: CASSRTSGSGTGELFF. CDR3 sequence (DNA): TGCGCCAGCAGCCGGACTAGCGGGAGTGGCACCGGGGAGCTGTTTTTT.

J is TRBJ1-2 and V is TRBV6-5; 7 bases map to TRBD1. V shed 7 bases and J 8 bases; nucleotides not matched to a gene: 13. CDR3 length equals 14 residues. Germline CDR1 reads MNHEY; CDR2 reads SVGAGI. CDR3 DNA: TGTGCCAGCACCTACACAGGGGACCCTAGGGGCTACACCTTC. It is translated as CASTYTGDPRGYTF.